The entry that follows covers one T cell receptor (beta chain) sequence. This clone was seen more than once but under ten times. The clone's antigen remains unknown. No base qualities exist here, and no much larger clone lies one base off it. This sample stems from a study of blood T cell repertoires in COVID-19 (TCRdb year 2020). With respect to the entire study: Collaborator samples came from the United States, Italy and Spain and covered acute and convalescent phases of COVID-19. The material from the prospective study consisted of cDNA or gDNA derived from T cells, B-cell-depleted T cells, or PBMCs. Deeply sampled blood TCRbeta repertoires from subjects exposed to, actively infected with, or recovered from COVID-19 were included in the dataset. A freely available public database, intended as a resource for researchers studying the immune response to SARS-CoV-2, is where the repertoires were released. The samples were drawn from the first 160 participants of the ongoing ImmuneRACE study and from some 1,300 subjects provided by 6 global collaborators. Nearly every sample came with metadata listing a de-identified subject ID, COVID-19 status, age in years and sex. HLA class I and class II types, where available, came from metadata supplied by the sample provider rather than from assay-based typing.

Whole blood was collected in K2EDTA tubes by collaborating institutions according to the institutions' own protocols. For TCRbeta analysis, collaborator samples were shipped as frozen whole blood, as isolated PBMCs, or as DNA extracted from either sample type. TCRbeta CDR3 regions were amplified from genomic DNA using the immunoSEQ Assay, a bias-controlled multiplex PCR. In the paper's pipeline: The number of nucleated cells in each sample was estimated from the amplification of reference gene primers within the assay. To quantify the absolute abundance of each unique TCRbeta CDR3 rearrangement, sequence reads were collapsed and filtered. For each sample, productive Simpson clonality was calculated as the square root of Simpson's diversity index over productive rearrangements. This is the immuneACCESS table as TCRdb keeps it, with only in-frame sequences that have V and J called. A part of the clones is gone; compared with another copy, unresolved V genes explain less than half, and the rest is unexplained. For V, J and clone size, that table is used; D and trimming come from the DNA. For this sample the table gives under 300,000 clones, of which approximately 85% were detected only once. The leading ten clones occupy approximately 13% of the sample.

V trim: 5 bases; J trim: 5 bases; unmatched bases: 8. The CDR3, from cysteine to phenylalanine, totals 15 residues. The CDR3 DNA has 45 bases and is translated from base 1. CDR1 and CDR2, looked up from the germline V gene, are SGHVS and FNYEAQ. Paper-wide results and their limitations: The amount of clinical and demographic metadata varied by source and participant and was provided uncurated.

This chain joins TRBV7-6 to TRBJ1-2; 10 of the junction bases match TRBD1. Material: peripheral blood. This TCR was recovered from an elderly man with acute or convalescent COVID-19. Here the CDR3 is given as CASSPRGTGDYGYTF. The DNA sequence follows: TGTGCCAGCAGCCCACGAGGGACAGGGGATTATGGCTACACCTTC. The entire variable domain, with the stretches around the CDR3 drawn from the reference TRBV7-6 and TRBJ1-2 proteins, is GAGVSQSPRYKVTKRGQDVALRCDPISGHVSLYWYRQALGQGPEFLTYFNYEAQQDKSGLPNDRFSAERPEGSISTLTIQRTEQRDSAMYRCASSPRGTGDYGYTFGSGTRLTVV.